This T cell receptor beta chain emerged from a study of blood T cell repertoires in COVID-19. About the research overall: Material from acute and convalescent COVID-19 was sourced from the United States, Italy and Spain. From T cells, B-cell-depleted T cells, or PBMCs came the material, which was cDNA or gDNA.

TCRdb keeps only in-frame clones here, not all; method: immunoSEQ multiplex PCR. In the table there are over 200,000 clones, about nine tenths of which are singletons. The CDR3 consists of 16 residues. Germline lookup yields CDR1 KGHSH and CDR2 LQKENI. Trimming took 3 bases from V and 0 from J, leaving 9 bases between them. J is TRBJ2-6 and V is TRBV18; the D is unclear. Specimen: peripheral blood. The source is a man in his fifties or sixties with COVID-19, enrolled during active disease. In DNA form, the CDR3 reads TGTGCCAGCTCACCTGCCGCACACTCTGGGGCCAACGTCCTGACTTTC. Translation: CASSPAAHSGANVLTF.